A single sample gave rise to the 29 T cell receptor beta chains below, sequenced in a study of Ad26.COV2.S vaccination and SARS-CoV-2 variants. Indicated treatment: over 15 received Ad26.COV2.S at low or high dose, single or two shots; 5 received placebo; per-sample allocation not given. Samples analyzed were those drawn on day 63 after the first vaccine or placebo injection. Clones were sequenced by immunoSEQ multiplex PCR, and TCRdb holds only the in-frame ones, with some missing. This table has about 370,000 clones, 88% appearing once. The material sequenced was peripheral blood, taken in a trial of Ad26.COV2.S vaccine versus placebo. These receptors all stem from a person aged 18 to 59 who received the Ad26.COV2.S COVID-19 vaccine or a placebo.

This chain links TRBV10-3 with TRBJ2-3, with a weak D call TRBD2 (5 bases). This CDR3 spans 14 amino acids. V gave up 0 bases and J gave up 3 bases, with 7 bases separating them. Germline V gives CDR1 ENHRY, CDR2 SYGVKD. The CDR3 DNA reads as TGTGCCATCAGTGAGTCTTTAGCGACAGATACGCAGTATTTT. This codes for CAISESLATDTQYF.

This chain connects TRBV6-5 to TRBJ2-7; possible D gene TRBD1, 6 bases. Germline assignment: CDR1 MNHEY and CDR2 SVGAGI. The CDR3 runs 16 residues. The V gene lost 4 bases and the J gene lost 1 base, with 17 bases spanning the gap. CDR3 protein: CASSSGDIGRSYEQYF. The CDR3 coding sequence is TGTGCCAGCAGTTCCGGGGACATCGGACGTTCCTACGAGCAGTACTTC.

On this clone itself: One junction end does not reproduce the germline sequence, and a read error may be involved. Other DNA sequences of this sample code for an identical CDR3. This chain links TRBV14 with TRBJ1-2; D is undetermined. The germline V gene has CDR1 SGHDN and CDR2 FVKESK. The CDR3 runs 13 residues. In nucleotides, the CDR3 is TGTGCCAGCAGTCAAGGGAGGGACTATGGCTACACCTTC. This translates into CASSQGRDYGYTF.

This chain links TRBV12-3 or TRBV12-4 with TRBJ2-7; D not certain. The V end was cut by 4 bases, the J end by 6 bases, with 10 bases between. There are 12 residues in the CDR3. In DNA, the CDR3 is TGTGCCAGCAGTTCCCCCCTCTCCGAGCAGTACTTC. This sequence encodes CASSSPLSEQYF.

The V call is TRBV5-6, the J call TRBJ1-2; TRBD1 matches 8 bases. The V and J ends lost 4 bases and 0 bases, in that order; junction bases with no gene match: 8. This CDR3 has 16 amino acids. Per the germline V gene, CDR1 is SGHDT and CDR2 is YYEEEE. This chain's CDR3 is CASSRLPTGANYGYTF. The CDR3, as DNA: TGTGCCAGCAGCCGACTCCCGACAGGGGCTAACTATGGCTACACCTTC. The full variable domain, rest sourced from reference TRBV5-6 and TRBJ1-2, is DAGVTQSPTHLIKTRGQQVTLRCSPKSGHDTVSWYQQALGQGPQFIFQYYEEEERQRGNFPDRFSGHQFPNYSSELNVNALLLGDSALYLCASSRLPTGANYGYTFGSGTRLTVV.

This chain links TRBV30 with TRBJ2-7; D not certain. V was clipped by 0 bases and J by 1 base, with 10 bases between them. Germline CDR1 is GTSNPN and CDR2 is SVGIG (reference sequence). The CDR3 consists of 14 residues. The CDR3 DNA follows: TGTGCCTGGAGTGTACCTCGTATATCCTACGAGCAGTACTTC. This gives the protein CAWSVPRISYEQYF.

The CDR3 coding sequence is TGTGCCACCAGTGAGGGGTCGGCTCACACAGATACGCAGTATTTT. Amino acid sequence: CATSEGSAHTDTQYF. V usage is TRBV24-1 and J usage is TRBJ2-3; D unclear. Trimming left V 4 bases short and J 2 bases short, with 12 bases between. The CDR3 is 15 amino acids. CDR1 and CDR2 (germline): KGHDR, SFDVKD.

The chain carries TRBV5-4 and TRBJ2-3; D is tentatively TRBD1 or TRBD2 (5 bases each). Trimming pared 2 bases from V and 0 bases from J, leaving 10 bases between. This CDR3 has 15 amino acids. From germline, CDR1 is SGHNT and CDR2 YYREEE (reference sequence). The CDR3 reads CASSLPGRSTDTQYF. The CDR3 DNA reads TGTGCCAGCAGCTTACCGGGACGAAGCACAGATACGCAGTATTTT.

The CDR3 region has the DNA TGTGCCATCCAGGACAGACTGAACACTGAAGCTTTCTTT. This codes for CAIQDRLNTEAFF. The chain has TRBV19 and TRBJ1-1, with D maybe TRBD1 (6 bases). This CDR3 is 13 amino acids long. Trimming pared 10 bases from V and 0 bases from J, leaving 12 bases between. CDR1 is LNHDA and CDR2 is SQIVND in the germline V gene (reference sequence).

V usage is TRBV5-5 and J usage is TRBJ1-1; 7 nucleotides align to TRBD1. This CDR3 contains 16 residues. Germline V lookup: CDR1 SGHKS, CDR2 YYEKEE (reference sequence). With 0 bases clipped from V and 0 bases from J, the junction kept 5 bases outside the gene matches. CDR3 DNA: TGTGCCAGCAGCTTGGATGAGACAGGGTTGAACACTGAAGCTTTCTTT. It is translated as CASSLDETGLNTEAFF.

This clone was recorded a few times. CDR3 in amino acids: CASSLYSNSPLHF. The CDR3 DNA follows: TGTGCCAGCAGTTTATACAGTAATTCACCCCTCCACTTT. The chain recombines TRBV27 with TRBJ1-6; D unresolved. This CDR3 has 13 amino acids. Deletions cut 1 base from V and 6 bases from J, with 4 bases between. Germline assignment: CDR1 MNHEY and CDR2 SMNVEV (reference sequence).

V is TRBV6-6 and J is TRBJ1-3, with 8 bases that match TRBD1. Germline V gene lookup returns CDR1 MNHNY and CDR2 SVGAGI (reference sequence). CDR3 length equals 14 residues. V shed 6 bases, J shed 0 bases, and the junction held 1 base outside the gene matches. CDR3 bases: TGTGCCAGCAGGACAGGGGCCTCTGGAAACACCATATATTTT. Its protein is CASRTGASGNTIYF.

This chain joins TRBV12-3 or TRBV12-4 and TRBJ1-2; the D gene is possibly TRBD1 (6 bases). This CDR3 has 13 residues. Trimming pared 6 bases from V and 2 bases from J, leaving 10 bases between. DNA of the CDR3: TGTGCCAGCAGCCGCGGACAGAACTATGGCTACACCTTC. Translation: CASSRGQNYGYTF.

A note on this clone: The junction departs from the called germline gene at one end, perhaps through a read error. V gene TRBV12-3 or TRBV12-4 combines with J gene TRBJ1-3; TRBD1 might be the D (5 bases). CDR3 size: 13 residues. CDR3: CASSLDMGGTIYF. In DNA form, the CDR3 reads TGTGCCAGCAGCTTAGATATGGGGGGGACCATATATTTT.

The chain links TRBV19 to TRBJ2-5; D uncertain. Trimming removed 10 bases from V and 9 bases from J, with 9 bases in between. From germline, CDR1 is LNHDA and CDR2 SQIVND (reference sequence). The CDR3 is made up of 9 amino acids. DNA of the CDR3: TGTGCCATCCGGATGGCCCAGTACTTC. Translation gives CAIRMAQYF.

J is TRBJ2-3 and V is TRBV2; D uncertain. The CDR3 runs 13 residues. CDR1 and CDR2 from the germline V gene are SNHLY and FYNNEI. V dropped 9 bases and J dropped 0 bases, with 10 bases sitting between them. CDR3 nucleotide sequence: TGTGCCAGAGATAGGGCTAGCACAGATACGCAGTATTTT. It is translated as CARDRASTDTQYF. Full variable domain (outside the CDR3, taken from reference TRBV2 and TRBJ2-3): EPEVTQTPSHQVTQMGQEVILRCVPISNHLYFYWYRQILGQKVEFLVSFYNNEISEKSEIFDDQFSVERPDGSNFTLKIRSTKLEDSAMYFCARDRASTDTQYFGPGTRLTVL.

The table lists this clone with a count of one. The gene calls are TRBV19 and TRBJ1-1, with a possible D match to TRBD1 (6 bases). The CDR3 has 13 amino acids. Germline V lookup: CDR1 LNHDA, CDR2 SQIVND (reference sequence). Trimming took off 7 bases at V and 1 base at J, with 10 bases between the two ends. CDR3 amino acids: CASNGQPNTEAFF. Written as DNA, the CDR3 is TGTGCCAGTAACGGACAGCCGAACACTGAAGCTTTCTTT.

J is TRBJ1-1 and V is TRBV13; D gene uncertain. The CDR3 is made up of 14 amino acids. V lost 2 bases and J lost 7, with 14 bases in between. Germline CDR1 is PRHDT and CDR2 is FYEKMQ (reference sequence). CDR3 DNA: TGTGCCAGCAGCTTAACTCACGGTGGGAATGAAGCTTTCTTT. Its protein product is CASSLTHGGNEAFF. Complete variable domain (other parts from reference TRBV13 and TRBJ1-1): AAGVIQSPRHLIKEKRETATLKCYPIPRHDTVYWYQQGPGQDPQFLISFYEKMQSDKGSIPDRFSAQQFSDYHSELNMSSLELGDSALYFCASSLTHGGNEAFFGQGTRLTVV.

The rearrangement uses TRBV6-2 or TRBV6-3 and TRBJ2-1, with 7 bases aligning to TRBD2. Germline V gene data show CDR1 as MNHEY and CDR2 as SVGEGT. Trimming at V came to 2 bases and at J to 2 bases, leaving 9 bases not matched to a gene. The CDR3 sequence is 17 residues long. The CDR3, as DNA: TGTGCCAGCAGTTACCTCCATCCGGGGGGTCCCTACAATGAGCAGTTCTTC. Translation gives CASSYLHPGGPYNEQFF.

Only one count was recorded for this clone. The chain uses TRBV9 and TRBJ2-7, with TRBD1 identical over 10 bases. Germline values: CDR1 SGDLS, CDR2 YYNGEE. CDR3 size: 15 residues. Trimming cost V 3 bases and J 2 bases; bases outside gene matches: 5. The CDR3 here is CASSATGGSTYEQYF. CDR3 DNA sequence: TGTGCCAGCAGCGCGACAGGGGGCTCGACCTACGAGCAGTACTTC.

This rearrangement joins TRBV18 to TRBJ2-7, with no clear D. Deletions cut 0 bases from V and 5 bases from J, with 5 bases between. Germline loops: CDR1 KGHSH, CDR2 LQKENI. The CDR3 spans 12 residues. This CDR3 is CASSPPGDEQYF. CDR3 coding DNA: TGTGCCAGCTCACCACCCGGAGACGAGCAGTACTTC.

In DNA, the CDR3 is TGTGCCAGCTCACCACCATCCGGGACAGGGATGAATCAGCCCCAGCATTTT. This codes for CASSPPSGTGMNQPQHF. The chain recombines TRBV18 with TRBJ1-5; 9 bases align to TRBD1. The CDR3 runs to 17 residues. The trim removed 0 bases at V and 4 bases at J, leaving 7 bases unmatched. CDR1 is KGHSH and CDR2 is LQKENI in the germline V gene.

The chain recombines TRBV5-1 with TRBJ2-5, with 13 positions matching TRBD2. The germline V gene encodes CDR1 SGHRS and CDR2 YFSETQ. The CDR3 covers 16 residues. With V trimmed by 3 bases and J by 4 bases, 6 bases remained unmatched. CDR3 protein: CASSSGLAGRVETQYF. CDR3 DNA: TGCGCCAGCAGCTCGGGACTAGCGGGGAGGGTAGAGACCCAGTACTTC.

Notes on this clone: The junction and the germline gene differ at one end; a read error may be behind it. The chain combines TRBV7-9 with TRBJ2-1; 9 positions match TRBD2. The CDR3 covers 15 residues. Germline CDR1 is SEHNR and CDR2 is FQNEAQ (reference sequence). CDR3 DNA: TGTGCCAGCAGCTTATTGGGTCTAGCGGGGCCGGGGGAGCTCTTC. This gives the protein CASSLLGLAGPGELF.

The V call is TRBV6-6, the J call TRBJ2-2; D gene uncertain. Germline lookup yields CDR1 MNHNY and CDR2 SVGAGI (reference sequence). Trimming stripped 0 bases from V and 0 bases from J, with 5 bases between. There are 15 residues in the CDR3. DNA of the CDR3: TGTGCCAGCAGTTACTCTGCCGCGAACACCGGGGAGCTGTTTTTT. It encodes CASSYSAANTGELFF.

The rearrangement links TRBV7-2 to TRBJ2-7; weak D call: TRBD2 (6 bases). Between the trimmed V and J ends, which lost 5 bases and 2 bases, there was a span of 19 bases. The CDR3 length is 16 residues. The germline gives CDR1 SGHTA, CDR2 FQGNSA. CDR3 nucleotides: TGTGCCAGCAGCGGACAAGGCGCGGGGCGACCCTACGAGCAGTACTTC. Protein product: CASSGQGAGRPYEQYF.

DNA for the CDR3: TGTGCCAGCAGTTTCCAGGGACCTGATAATTCACCCCTCCACTTT. Its translation is CASSFQGPDNSPLHF. The V call is TRBV27, the J call TRBJ1-6, with a weak D call TRBD1 (5 bases). This CDR3 region has 15 residues. Germline V gives CDR1 MNHEY, CDR2 SMNVEV (reference sequence). V was shortened by 3 bases and J by 5 bases, with 11 bases between the two germline ends.

The genes are TRBV11-2 and TRBJ2-3; TRBD1 might be the D (7 bases). The CDR3 has 16 amino acids. Germline assignment: CDR1 SGHAT and CDR2 FQNNGV. V dropped 5 bases and J dropped 9 bases, with 24 bases sitting between them. This chain's CDR3 is CASSNTSPRGSSTQYF. CDR3 coding DNA: TGTGCCAGCAGCAATACTAGCCCCAGGGGGTCGTCAACGCAGTATTTT.

CDR3 sequence reads: CASGLVPGTGANVLTF. The CDR3, as DNA: TGTGCTAGTGGTTTGGTACCGGGGACTGGGGCCAACGTCCTGACTTTC. This rearrangement joins TRBV12-5 to TRBJ2-6; D is possibly TRBD2 (5 bases). The V gene lost 0 bases and the J gene lost 2 bases, with 8 bases spanning the gap. Germline assignment: CDR1 LGHNT and CDR2 FRNRAP. This CDR3 comprises 16 residues.